This T cell receptor (beta chain) was observed in a study of CD8 T cells in Susac syndrome. The study defined memory subsets for TEMRA sorting by CD27 and CD45RA staining. Per the germline V gene, CDR1 is SQVTM and CDR2 is ANQGSEA. The CDR3 spans 14 residues. Between the trimmed V and J ends, which lost 6 bases and 0 bases, there was a span of 9 bases. Random hexamers were used to reverse transcribe the RNA input (about 0.5 to 1 ug). TCRdb fed the immunoSEQ multiplex PCR reads into MiXCR, producing one record per CDR3 protein. This table has around 2,000 distinct CDR3 sequences, around 68% appearing once.

This clonotype originated in a human donor with Susac syndrome. This rearrangement joins TRBV29-1 to TRBJ2-6; D call uncertain. The sequencing sample was made of CD8+ TEMRA cells from PBMCs. Described subset: FACS-sorted terminally differentiated effector memory CD8+ T cells re-expressing CD45RA (CD8+ TEMRA). The CDR3 protein is CSVLGLSGANVLTF. The DNA of the CDR3 is TGCAGCGTCCTTGGTCTCTCTGGGGCCAACGTCCTGACTTTC.